The 17 T cell receptor beta chains presented below share a single source sample, sequenced in a study of T-cell memory formation after mild COVID-19. MiXCR was run by TCRdb on the 5' RACE reads, yielding one entry per CDR3 protein. Of more than 150,000 distinct CDR3 sequences in the sample, less than 20% were seen once. Source material: PBMCs or a T cell subset sorted from them (not recorded which). The receptors originated from a man between 18 and 29 years old who had mild COVID-19 (a few samples of this study predate the infection). Cell type and time point are not known.

This clonotype was observed many times. This sequence joins TRBV5-1 and TRBJ2-5; 11 bases agree with TRBD2. The CDR3 loop spans 15 amino acids. With V trimmed by 4 bases and J by 2 bases, 4 bases remained unmatched. Germline lookup yields CDR1 SGHRS and CDR2 YFSETQ. As DNA, the CDR3 is TGCGCCAGCAGCGTGGGGACTAGCGGACAAGAGACCCAGTACTTC. This encodes CASSVGTSGQETQYF.

This clonotype was picked up a small number of times. This chain links TRBV6-1 with TRBJ1-5; no definite D call. Germline V lookup: CDR1 MNHNS, CDR2 SASEGT. The CDR3 is 13 amino acids. V was trimmed by 1 base and J by 3 bases, leaving 4 bases between them. DNA of the CDR3: TGTGCCAGCAGTGAAGGGATCAATCAGCCCCAGCATTTT. This sequence encodes CASSEGINQPQHF.

Only a few counts were recorded for this clonotype. This sequence joins TRBV4-3 and TRBJ2-3, with D possibly TRBD2 on 7 matching bases. The CDR3 is 20 residues long. The ends were cut back, 1 base at V and 0 bases at J, with 23 bases in the middle. Germline V gene data show CDR1 as LGHNA and CDR2 as YSLEER. The CDR3, as DNA: TGCGCCAGCAGCCAAGCTCCCTTTGGGGGGGCCGGGGCTAGCACAGATACGCAGTATTTT. Amino acid sequence: CASSQAPFGGAGASTDTQYF.

The CDR3 loop reads CASSNRSPNSPLHF. CDR3 bases: TGCGCCAGCAGCAACAGGAGTCCCAATTCACCCCTCCACTTT. The chain has TRBV5-1 and TRBJ1-6, with D possibly TRBD1 on 5 matching bases. Germline V gene lookup returns CDR1 SGHRS and CDR2 YFSETQ. The CDR3 is made up of 14 amino acids. V lost 4 bases, J lost 7 bases, and 12 bases lay in between.

V gene TRBV7-2 combines with J gene TRBJ1-2; 7 bases agree with TRBD1. J lost 5 bases, V lost 3 bases, and 9 bases had no gene match. The CDR3 sequence is 15 residues long. Germline V CDR1 and CDR2: SGHTA, FQGNSA. The DNA of the CDR3 is TGTGCCAGCAGCTTGCAGGGGGACACACCTTATGGCTACACCTTC. Encoded protein: CASSLQGDTPYGYTF.

This sequence joins TRBV9 and TRBJ2-3, with a possible D match to TRBD2 (5 bases). Germline V gene sequence: CDR1 SGDLS, CDR2 YYNGEE. The CDR3 has 16 amino acids. V gave up 2 bases and J gave up 3 bases, with 16 bases separating them. As DNA, the CDR3 is TGTGCCAGCAGCGTTCTAAGTCCTAGCAGGACAGATACGCAGTATTTT. This gives the protein CASSVLSPSRTDTQYF.

This clonotype has only a few counts. V is TRBV12-3 or TRBV12-4 and J is TRBJ2-7; D possibly corresponds to TRBD1 (6 bases). Trimming took off 10 bases at V and 1 base at J, with 14 bases between the two ends. The CDR3 covers 13 residues. The CDR3 coding sequence is TGTGCCACCTCACTGGACAGATCCTACGAGCAGTACTTC. It specifies CATSLDRSYEQYF.

The table lists this clonotype with a few counts. V is TRBV6-5 and J is TRBJ1-2; tentatively, D is TRBD1 (5 bases). V was clipped by 0 bases and J by 4 bases, with 9 bases between them. The CDR3 is 14 residues long. Per germline, CDR1 MNHEY and CDR2 SVGAGI. CDR3 in amino acids: CASSYSTGGYGYTF. The CDR3 DNA follows: TGTGCCAGCAGTTACTCGACCGGGGGCTATGGCTACACCTTC.

With regard to this clonotype: One end of the junction fails to match germline, which may point to a read error. The rearrangement links TRBV3-1 to TRBJ2-1, with D perhaps being TRBD1 or TRBD2 (5 bases each). The V gene's germline CDR1 is LGHDT and CDR2 YNNKEL (reference sequence). This CDR3 is 12 amino acids long. CDR3 bases: TGTGCCAGAAGCCCAGCATGGGGGGAGCAGTTCTTC. Its protein is CARSPAWGEQFF.

The chain combines TRBV3-1 with TRBJ2-2, with 10 bases lining up with TRBD1. The CDR3 covers 15 residues. Germline V gene lookup returns CDR1 LGHDT and CDR2 YNNKEL (reference sequence). Trimming removed 4 bases from V and 3 bases from J; junction bases left unmatched: 2. CDR3 DNA sequence: TGTGCCAGCAGCCTTGGGACAGGGGACACCGGGGAGCTGTTTTTT. Encoded protein: CASSLGTGDTGELFF. The full variable domain, rest sourced from reference TRBV3-1 and TRBJ2-2, is DTAVSQTPKYLVTQMGNDKSIKCEQNLGHDTMYWYKQDSKKFLKIMFSYNNKELIINETVPNRFSPKSPDKAHLNLHINSLELGDSAVYFCASSLGTGDTGELFFGEGSRLTVL.

This clonotype was counted a few times. V usage is TRBV15 and J usage is TRBJ1-2; 8 positions match TRBD1. The CDR3 sequence is 16 residues long. Trimming took 0 bases from V and 8 from J; bases not matched to a gene: 11. In germline, CDR1 is LNHNV, CDR2 YYDKDF (reference sequence). DNA of the CDR3: TGTGCCACCAGCAGAGATTTCCCAAGGACAGGGCAAGGCTACACCTTC. Protein: CATSRDFPRTGQGYTF.

This clonotype was seen at least ten times. The V gene is TRBV7-6, the J gene TRBJ1-1, with TRBD1 matching 7 bases. The CDR3 covers 13 residues. V was pared by 4 bases and J by 5 bases, with 4 bases of the junction left unmatched. The germline gives CDR1 SGHVS, CDR2 FNYEAQ. The CDR3 loop is CASSSGGGTEAFF. CDR3 nucleotides: TGTGCCAGCAGCTCAGGGGGGGGGACTGAAGCTTTCTTT.

The V call is TRBV11-2, the J call TRBJ2-7; TRBD2 aligns across 13 bases. The V gene's germline CDR1 is SGHAT and CDR2 FQNNGV. This CDR3 spans 16 amino acids. Germline trimming cut 3 bases from V and 2 bases from J; bases unmatched to any gene: 4. CDR3 sequence reads: CASSLIGTSGTYEQYF. Here the CDR3 DNA reads TGTGCCAGCAGCTTGATTGGGACTAGCGGGACCTACGAGCAGTACTTC.

This clonotype was seen only a few times. The rearrangement uses TRBV20-1 and TRBJ2-5; 10 bases line up with TRBD1. This CDR3 has 16 residues. The V and J ends lost 6 bases and 5 bases, in that order; junction bases with no gene match: 15. Germline V gives CDR1 DFQATT, CDR2 SNEGSKA (reference sequence). Written as DNA, the CDR3 is TGCAGTGCCCAGAAGGCTGGGACAGGGGCTGGTGAGACCCAGTACTTC. Translation gives CSAQKAGTGAGETQYF.

This chain connects TRBV7-6 to TRBJ2-5, with D tentatively TRBD1 (5 bases). Trimming took 6 bases from V and 1 from J, leaving 21 bases between them. Germline loops: CDR1 SGHVS, CDR2 FNYEAQ. CDR3 length equals 17 residues. The CDR3 sequence: CASRLRARWQGQETQYF. In DNA, the CDR3 is TGTGCCAGCAGATTAAGAGCCCGGTGGCAGGGCCAAGAGACCCAGTACTTC.

V usage is TRBV10-3 and J usage is TRBJ2-5; D possibly uses TRBD1 or TRBD2 (7 bases each). Germline V lookup: CDR1 ENHRY, CDR2 SYGVKD. Trimming shortened V by 9 bases and J by 4 bases, and 18 bases separated the two germline ends. This CDR3 is built from 14 residues. Written as DNA, the CDR3 is TGTGCCATTTGGGGAGGGGGCTCGCGAGAGACCCAGTACTTC. Amino acids: CAIWGGGSRETQYF.

The J gene is TRBJ2-7, the V gene TRBV6-5, with D unresolved. The CDR3 runs 12 residues. The V gene's germline CDR1 is MNHEY and CDR2 SVGAGI. V gave up 7 bases and J gave up 10 bases, with 17 bases separating them. CDR3 nucleotides: TGTGCCAGCACCCCCGATCGGCTCAACCAGTACTTC. Its translation is CASTPDRLNQYF.